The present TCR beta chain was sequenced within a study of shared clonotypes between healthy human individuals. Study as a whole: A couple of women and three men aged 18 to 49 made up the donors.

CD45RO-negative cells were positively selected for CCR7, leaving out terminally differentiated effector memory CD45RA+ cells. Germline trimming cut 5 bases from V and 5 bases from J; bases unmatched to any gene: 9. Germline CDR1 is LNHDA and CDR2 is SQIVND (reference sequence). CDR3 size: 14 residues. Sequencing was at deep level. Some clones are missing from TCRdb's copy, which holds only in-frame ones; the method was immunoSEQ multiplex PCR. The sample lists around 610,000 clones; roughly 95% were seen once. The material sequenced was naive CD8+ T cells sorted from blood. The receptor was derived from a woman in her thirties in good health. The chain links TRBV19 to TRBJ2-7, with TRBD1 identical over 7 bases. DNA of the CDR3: TGTGCCAGTAGTTCGCCTCTAGGGGGCCACGAGCAGTACTTC. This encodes CASSSPLGGHEQYF.